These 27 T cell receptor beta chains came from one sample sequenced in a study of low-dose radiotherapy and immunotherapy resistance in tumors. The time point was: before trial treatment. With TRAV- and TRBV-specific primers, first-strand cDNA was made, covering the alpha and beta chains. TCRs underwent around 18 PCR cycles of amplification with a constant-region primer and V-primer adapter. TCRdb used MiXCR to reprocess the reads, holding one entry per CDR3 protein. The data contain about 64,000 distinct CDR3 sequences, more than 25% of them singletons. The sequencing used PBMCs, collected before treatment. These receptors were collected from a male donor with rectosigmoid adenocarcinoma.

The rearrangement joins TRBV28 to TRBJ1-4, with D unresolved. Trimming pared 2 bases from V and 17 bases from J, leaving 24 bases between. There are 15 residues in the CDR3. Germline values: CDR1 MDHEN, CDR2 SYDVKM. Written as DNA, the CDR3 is TGTGCCAGCAGTTTAGGAAACAGAGGGCTGTTTTTTTTTTTTTTT. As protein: CASSLGNRGLFFFFF.

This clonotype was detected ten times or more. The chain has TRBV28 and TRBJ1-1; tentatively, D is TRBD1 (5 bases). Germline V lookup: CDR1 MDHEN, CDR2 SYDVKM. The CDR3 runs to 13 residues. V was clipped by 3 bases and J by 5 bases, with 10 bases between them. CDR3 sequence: CASSFGGLTEAFF. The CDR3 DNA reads TGTGCCAGCAGTTTTGGGGGTTTGACTGAAGCTTTCTTT.

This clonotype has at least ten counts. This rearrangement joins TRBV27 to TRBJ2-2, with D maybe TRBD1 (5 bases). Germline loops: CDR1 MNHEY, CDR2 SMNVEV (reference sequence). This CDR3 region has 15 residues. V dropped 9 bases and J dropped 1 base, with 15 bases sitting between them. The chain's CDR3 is CARASQTENTGELFF. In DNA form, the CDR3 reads TGTGCCAGAGCGTCGCAGACAGAGAACACCGGGGAGCTGTTTTTT.

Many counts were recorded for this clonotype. CDR3 sequence: CASSPQGTQTYNEQFF. CDR3 DNA sequence: TGTGCCAGCTCACCACAAGGGACTCAAACCTACAATGAGCAGTTCTTC. The rearrangement uses TRBV18 and TRBJ2-1, with D maybe TRBD2 (6 bases). This CDR3 contains 16 residues. V was shortened by 1 base and J by 2 bases, with 12 bases between the two germline ends. Germline-derived CDR1 and CDR2 are KGHSH and LQKENI.

The CDR3 DNA is TGTGCCAGCAGCTCCGGCGGTAGCGTGAGGGAGACCCAGTACTTC. It translates to CASSSGGSVRETQYF. The rearrangement links TRBV7-9 to TRBJ2-7, with D tentatively TRBD2 (5 bases). The J call may be incorrect, as the DNA end agrees better with TRBJ2-5. This CDR3 contains 15 residues. Germline CDR1 is SEHNR and CDR2 is FQNEAQ (reference sequence).

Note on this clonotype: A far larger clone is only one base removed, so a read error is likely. In nucleotides, the CDR3 is TGTGCCAGCAGTTACTCGATGGGGGAGGCCCACGAGCAGTACTTC. As protein: CASSYSMGEAHEQYF. The rearrangement links TRBV2 to TRBJ2-7; perhaps TRBD2 as D (6 bases). V lost 5 bases and J 5 bases, leaving 19 bases between the germline ends. In germline, CDR1 is SNHLY, CDR2 FYNNEI. This CDR3 has 15 residues.

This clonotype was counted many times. The CDR3 region has the DNA TGTGCCAGCAGGACGACAGGGCGGAACACTGAAGCTTTCTTT. It codes for CASRTTGRNTEAFF. The chain is built from TRBV12-3 or TRBV12-4 and TRBJ1-1; 7 bases are a match to TRBD1. The CDR3 extends over 14 amino acids. V lost 6 bases to trimming and J lost 1 base; unmatched junction nucleotides: 5.

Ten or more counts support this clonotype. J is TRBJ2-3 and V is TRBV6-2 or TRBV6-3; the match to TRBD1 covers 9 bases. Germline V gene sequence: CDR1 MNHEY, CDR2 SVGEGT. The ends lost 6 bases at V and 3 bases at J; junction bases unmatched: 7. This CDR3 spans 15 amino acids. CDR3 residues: CASRPQGAGTDTQYF. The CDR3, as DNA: TGTGCCAGCAGGCCACAGGGGGCTGGAACAGATACGCAGTATTTT.

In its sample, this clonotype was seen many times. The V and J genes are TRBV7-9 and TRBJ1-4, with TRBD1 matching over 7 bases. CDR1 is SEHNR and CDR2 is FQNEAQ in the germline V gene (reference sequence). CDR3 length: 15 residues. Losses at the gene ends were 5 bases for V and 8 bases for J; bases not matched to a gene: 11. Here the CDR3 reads CASSRPEGAEEKLFF. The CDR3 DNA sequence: TGTGCCAGCAGCAGGCCCGAGGGGGCGGAAGAAAAACTGTTTTTT.

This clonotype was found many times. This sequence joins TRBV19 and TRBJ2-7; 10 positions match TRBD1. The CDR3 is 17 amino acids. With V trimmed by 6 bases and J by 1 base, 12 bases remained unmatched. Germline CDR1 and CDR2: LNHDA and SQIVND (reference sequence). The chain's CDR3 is CASSPRGQGRKSYEQYF. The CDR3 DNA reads TGTGCCAGTAGCCCCCGGGGACAGGGGAGGAAGTCCTACGAGCAGTACTTC.

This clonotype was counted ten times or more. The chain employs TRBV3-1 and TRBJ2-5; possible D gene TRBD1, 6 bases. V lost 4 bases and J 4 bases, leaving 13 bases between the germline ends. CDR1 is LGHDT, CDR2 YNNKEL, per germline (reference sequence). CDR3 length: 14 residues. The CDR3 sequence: CASSPTRGGETQYF. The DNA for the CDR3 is TGTGCCAGCAGCCCCACTCGAGGGGGAGAGACCCAGTACTTC.

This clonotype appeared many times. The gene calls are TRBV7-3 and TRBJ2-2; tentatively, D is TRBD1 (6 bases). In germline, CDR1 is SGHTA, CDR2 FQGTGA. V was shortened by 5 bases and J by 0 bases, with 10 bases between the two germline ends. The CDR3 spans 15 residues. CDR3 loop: CASSPWTANTGELFF. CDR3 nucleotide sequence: TGTGCCAGCAGCCCCTGGACAGCGAACACCGGGGAGCTGTTTTTT.

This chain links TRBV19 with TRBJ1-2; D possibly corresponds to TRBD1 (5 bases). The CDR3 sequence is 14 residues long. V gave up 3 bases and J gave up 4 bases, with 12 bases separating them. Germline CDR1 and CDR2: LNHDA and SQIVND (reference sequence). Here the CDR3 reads CASSMSAGIYGYTF. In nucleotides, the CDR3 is TGTGCCAGTAGTATGTCGGCAGGGATCTATGGCTACACCTTC.

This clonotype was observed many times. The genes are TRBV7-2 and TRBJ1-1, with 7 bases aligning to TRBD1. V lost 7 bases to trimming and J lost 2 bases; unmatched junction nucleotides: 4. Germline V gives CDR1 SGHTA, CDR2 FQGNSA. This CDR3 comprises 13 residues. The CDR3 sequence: CASNRGLNTEAFF. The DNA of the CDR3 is TGTGCCAGCAACAGGGGTCTAAACACTGAAGCTTTCTTT. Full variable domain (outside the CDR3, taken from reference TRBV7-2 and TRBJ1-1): GAGVSQSPSNKVTEKGKDVELRCDPISGHTALYWYRQSLGQGLEFLIYFQGNSAPDKSGLPSDRFSAERTGGSVSTLTIQRTQQEDSAVYLCASNRGLNTEAFFGQGTRLTVV.

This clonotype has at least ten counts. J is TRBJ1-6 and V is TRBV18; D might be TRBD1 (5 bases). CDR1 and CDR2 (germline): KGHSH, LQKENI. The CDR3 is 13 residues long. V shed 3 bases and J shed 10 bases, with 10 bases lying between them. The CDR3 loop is CASSPGWGSPLHF. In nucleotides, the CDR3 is TGTGCCAGCTCACCGGGATGGGGGTCACCCCTCCACTTT.

CDR3 sequence reads: CASSTGLGDEQFF. In DNA, the CDR3 is TGTGCCAGCAGCACCGGACTAGGCGATGAGCAGTTCTTC. The chain has TRBV7-2 and TRBJ2-1, with TRBD2 identical over 7 bases. Germline lookup yields CDR1 SGHTA and CDR2 FQGNSA. V shed 5 bases, J shed 8 bases, and the junction held 6 bases outside the gene matches. The CDR3 consists of 13 residues. Supplemented by reference TRBV7-2 and TRBJ2-1, the full variable domain reads GAGVSQSPSNKVTEKGKDVELRCDPISGHTALYWYRQSLGQGLEFLIYFQGNSAPDKSGLPSDRFSAERTGGSVSTLTIQRTQQEDSAVYLCASSTGLGDEQFFGPGTRLTVL.

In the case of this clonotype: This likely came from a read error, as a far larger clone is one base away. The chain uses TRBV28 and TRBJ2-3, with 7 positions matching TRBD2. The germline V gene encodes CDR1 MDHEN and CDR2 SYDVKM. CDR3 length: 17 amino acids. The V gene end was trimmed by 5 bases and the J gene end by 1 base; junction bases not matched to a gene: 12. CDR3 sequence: CASSVGGSVFGTDTQYF. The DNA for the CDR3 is TGTGCCAGCAGTGTCGGGGGGAGTGTATTTGGCACAGATACGCAGTATTTT.

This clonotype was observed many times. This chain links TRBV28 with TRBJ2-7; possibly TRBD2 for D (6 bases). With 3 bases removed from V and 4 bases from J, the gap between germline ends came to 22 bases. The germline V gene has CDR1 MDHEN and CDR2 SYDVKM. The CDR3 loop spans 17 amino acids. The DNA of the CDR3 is TGTGCCAGCAGTTTCCACATTGGTGGCGGGGACCTTTACGAGCAGTACTTC. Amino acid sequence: CASSFHIGGGDLYEQYF.

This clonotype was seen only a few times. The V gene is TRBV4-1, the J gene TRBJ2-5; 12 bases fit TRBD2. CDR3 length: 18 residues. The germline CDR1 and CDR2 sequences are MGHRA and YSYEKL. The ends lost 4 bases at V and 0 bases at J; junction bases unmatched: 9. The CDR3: CASSPQLAGGRNQETQYF. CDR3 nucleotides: TGCGCCAGCAGCCCACAACTAGCGGGAGGCCGCAACCAAGAGACCCAGTACTTC.

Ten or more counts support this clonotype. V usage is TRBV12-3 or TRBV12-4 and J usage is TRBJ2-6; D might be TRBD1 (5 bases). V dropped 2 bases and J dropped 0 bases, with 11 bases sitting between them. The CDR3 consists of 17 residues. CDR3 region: CASSLRGLSSGANVLTF. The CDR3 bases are TGTGCCAGCAGTTTAAGGGGTCTCTCCTCTGGGGCCAACGTCCTGACTTTC.

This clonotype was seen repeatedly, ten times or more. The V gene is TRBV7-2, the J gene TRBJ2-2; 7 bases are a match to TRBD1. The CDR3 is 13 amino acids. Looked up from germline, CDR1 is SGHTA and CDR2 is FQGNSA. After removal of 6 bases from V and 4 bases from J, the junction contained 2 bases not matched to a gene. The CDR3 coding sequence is TGTGCCAGCAGACCAGGGGGCACCGGGGAGCTGTTTTTT. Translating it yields CASRPGGTGELFF.

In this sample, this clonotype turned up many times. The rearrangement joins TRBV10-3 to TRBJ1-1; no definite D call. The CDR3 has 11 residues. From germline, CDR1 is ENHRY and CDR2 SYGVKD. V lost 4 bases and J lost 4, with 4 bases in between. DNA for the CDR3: TGTGCCATCAGTGTGGGCACTGAAGCTTTCTTT. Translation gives CAISVGTEAFF.

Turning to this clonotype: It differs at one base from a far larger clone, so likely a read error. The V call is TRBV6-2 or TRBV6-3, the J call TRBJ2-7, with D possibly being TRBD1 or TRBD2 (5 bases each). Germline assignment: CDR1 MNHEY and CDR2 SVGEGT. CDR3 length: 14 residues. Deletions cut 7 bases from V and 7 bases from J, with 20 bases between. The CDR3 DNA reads TGTGCCAGCACCTCGGGACCCGGATACAATGAGCAGTACTTC. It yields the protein CASTSGPGYNEQYF.

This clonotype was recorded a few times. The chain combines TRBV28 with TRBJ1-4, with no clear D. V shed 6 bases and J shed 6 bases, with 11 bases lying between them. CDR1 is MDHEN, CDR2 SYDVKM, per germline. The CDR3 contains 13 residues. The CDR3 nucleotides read TGTGCCAGCAGCTGGCTAGGTGATGAAAAACTGTTTTTT. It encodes CASSWLGDEKLFF. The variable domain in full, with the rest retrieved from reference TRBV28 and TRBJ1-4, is DVKVTQSSRYLVKRTGEKVFLECVQDMDHENMFWYRQDPGLGLRLIYFSYDVKMKEKGDIPEGYSVSREKKERFSLILESASTNQTSMYLCASSWLGDEKLFFGSGTQLSVL.

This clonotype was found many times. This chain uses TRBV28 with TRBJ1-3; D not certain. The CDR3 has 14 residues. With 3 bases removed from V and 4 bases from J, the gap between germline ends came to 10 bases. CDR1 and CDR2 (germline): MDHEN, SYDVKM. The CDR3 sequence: CASSLAQLGNTIYF. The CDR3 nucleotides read TGTGCCAGCAGTTTGGCACAGTTAGGAAACACCATATATTTT.

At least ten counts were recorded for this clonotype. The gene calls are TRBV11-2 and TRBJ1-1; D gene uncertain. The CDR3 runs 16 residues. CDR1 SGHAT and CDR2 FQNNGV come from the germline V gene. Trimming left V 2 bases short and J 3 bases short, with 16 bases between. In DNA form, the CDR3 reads TGTGCCAGCAGCTTAAGGGTGGGGATCGGGGACACTGAAGCTTTCTTT. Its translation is CASSLRVGIGDTEAFF.

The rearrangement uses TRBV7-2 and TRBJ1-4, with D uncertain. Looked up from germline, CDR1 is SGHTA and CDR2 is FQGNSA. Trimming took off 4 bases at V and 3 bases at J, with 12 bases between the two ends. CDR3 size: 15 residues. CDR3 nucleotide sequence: TGTGCCAGCAGCTCCTATCCAGGAGCTAATGAAAAACTGTTTTTT. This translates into CASSSYPGANEKLFF.